This T cell receptor (beta chain) emerged from a study of immune evolution from preneoplasia to lung adenocarcinoma. Method: immunoSEQ multiplex PCR; TCRdb's copy keeps in-frame clones and lacks some. The data hold approximately 3,700 clones, with nearly 90% observed a single time. J gave up 5 bases and V 5 bases, and 3 bases lay outside the gene matches. In germline, CDR1 is MDHEN, CDR2 SYDVKM. The CDR3 is made up of 13 amino acids. The origin of this receptor is a donor older than 65 with lung adenocarcinoma. The rearrangement links TRBV28 to TRBJ1-2, with TRBD1 matching over 9 bases. The sequencing input was FFPE minimally invasive lung adenocarcinoma tissue. In DNA form, the CDR3 reads TGTGCCAGCAGTGGGACAGGGAAGTATGGCTACACCTTC. It translates to CASSGTGKYGYTF.